Below, 18 T cell receptor delta chains from the same sample are listed, as sequenced in a study of gamma-delta chains in newborns, infants, children. TCRdb reprocessed the reads through CATT. The table records about 1,800 delta-chain clones, 2.5% to 3.5% of them present only once. The sample consisted of blood. The receptors derive from a child in good health.

This clone was detected a few times. Only one base separates this from a far larger clonotype, so it likely reflects a read error. This chain uses TRDV2 with TRDJ3; 10 nucleotides match TRDD3. The CDR3 length is 21 residues. The germline V gene has CDR1 GEAIGNYY and CDR2 EKD. CDR3 nucleotide sequence: TGTGCCTGTGACACCGCTGGTAATGGGGGATACTTCTCCCGGGACACCCGACAGATGTTTTTC. This translates into CACDTAGNGGYFSRDTRQMFF.

This clone was detected only a few times. It may be a read error: a sequence one base away is much more abundant. The CDR3 nucleotides are TGTGCCTGTGACTCTCTTACTGGGGGATATCTTGGAGGCACCGATAAACTCATCTTT. Translated, it gives CACDSLTGGYLGGTDKLIF. J is TRDJ1 and V is TRDV2, with 11 bases lining up with TRDD3. Germline V gene data show CDR1 as GEAIGNYY and CDR2 as EKD. V shed 3 bases, J shed 1 base, and the junction held 15 bases outside the gene matches. The CDR3 consists of 19 residues.

Regarding this clone: This may arise from a read error, as a much more abundant clone is one base away. Other nucleotide sequences in the sample specify the same CDR3. V is TRDV2 and J is TRDJ3; 9 bases are a match to TRDD3. This CDR3 is 19 amino acids long. Germline CDR1 GEAIGNYY, CDR2 EKD. After removal of 1 base from V and 4 bases from J, the junction contained 10 bases not matched to a gene. For the CDR3, the DNA is TGTGCCTGTGACACTACTACTGGGGGAGGCTCTTGGGACACCCGACAGATGTTTTTC. It is translated as CACDTTTGGGSWDTRQMFF.

In the case of this clone: A much larger clone sits a single nucleotide away, making a read error possible. Other DNA sequences within the sample encode an identical CDR3. This sequence joins TRDV2 and TRDJ1; 11 positions agree with TRDD3. Germline V gene lookup returns CDR1 GEAIGNYY and CDR2 EKD. The CDR3 has 18 amino acids. This chain's CDR3 is CACDPLLGDNPDTDKLIF. The CDR3 DNA follows: TGCGCCTGTGACCCGTTACTGGGGGATAACCCCGACACCGATAAACTCATCTTT.

A few counts support this clone. A read error may explain this, as a much larger clone is one base away. The J gene is TRDJ1, the V gene TRDV2, with 10 bases matching TRDD3. This CDR3 has 18 residues. Germline values: CDR1 GEAIGNYY, CDR2 EKD. V shed 6 bases, J shed 0 bases, and the junction held 15 bases outside the gene matches. The CDR3 DNA reads as TGTGCCTGTTCCTCTATCGGTACTGGGGGATCCCACACCGATAAACTCATCTTT. Translation: CACSSIGTGGSHTDKLIF.

A note on this clone: One junction end does not reproduce the germline sequence, and a read error may be involved. The sample has other DNA sequences that encode this CDR3 too. As DNA, the CDR3 is TGTGCCTGCGACACCGCGGGGGGCCCCCCAACCGATAAACTCATCTTT. Its translation is CACDTAGGPPTDKLIF. This rearrangement joins TRDV2 to TRDJ1, with D maybe TRDD3 (5 bases). Looked up from germline, CDR1 is GEAIGNYY and CDR2 is EKD. The length of the CDR3 is 16 residues.

Details on this clone: This sequence may be a read error, since a much larger clone differs from it by one base. Distinct nucleotide sequences in the sample also encode this CDR3. The V and J genes are TRDV2 and TRDJ2; TRDD3 matches 12 bases. After removal of 0 bases from V and 8 bases from J, the junction contained 15 bases not matched to a gene. This CDR3 contains 19 residues. Germline V gene lookup returns CDR1 GEAIGNYY and CDR2 EKD. The CDR3: CACDTAGGYAREKTAQLFF. The CDR3 DNA follows: TGTGCCTGTGACACCGCTGGGGGATACGCCCGAGAGAAGACGGCACAACTCTTCTTT.

Turning to this clone: This could be a read error, since a much larger clone is one nucleotide away. The limits of the CDR3 on the DNA are not certain, so only TCRdb's listed CDR3 is given. The chain couples TRAV29/DV5 to TRDJ1; the table's TRDD3 call for D was not verified on the DNA. Germline V CDR1 and CDR2: NSMFDY, ISSIKDK. With termini counted, the CDR3 has 23 amino acids. The CDR3: CSVLLCGRLTTGGYFWTTDKLIF.

By sample fraction, this clone is medium-sized. Distinct nucleotide sequences in the sample also encode this CDR3. The J gene is TRDJ2, the V gene TRDV2; 9 bases are shared with TRDD3. V was clipped by 3 bases and J by 4 bases; unmatched bases: 20. Germline CDR1 reads GEAIGNYY; CDR2 reads EKD. The CDR3 sequence is 20 residues long. CDR3 loop: CACDSLTGGPLFTPTAQLFF. In nucleotides, the CDR3 is TGTGCCTGTGACTCCCTTACTGGGGGACCGTTGTTTACTCCGACAGCACAACTCTTCTTT.

This clone is categorized as large (0.1 to 1%). This specimen includes other DNA sequences encoding the same CDR3. CDR3 DNA: TGTGCCTGTGACACCGTTACTGGGGGATACGCCCTAGAAAATAAACTCATCTTT. This codes for CACDTVTGGYALENKLIF. V and J are TRDV2 and TRDJ1; the match to TRDD3 covers 13 bases. This CDR3 spans 18 amino acids. The germline V gene encodes CDR1 GEAIGNYY and CDR2 EKD. Trimming cost V 0 bases and J 6 bases; bases outside gene matches: 12.

In this sample, this clone turned up a few times. Given a much more abundant clone one base away, this may be a read error. This chain connects TRDV2 to TRDJ3, with TRDD3 matching 10 bases. The CDR3 spans 19 residues. Per the germline V gene, CDR1 is GEAIGNYY and CDR2 is EKD. The CDR3 DNA follows: TGTGCCTGTGACCAGACTGGGGGATCCCGCTCCTGGGGCACCCGACAGATGTTTTTC. Translating it yields CACDQTGGSRSWGTRQMFF.

A word on this clone: This likely traces to a read error, being one base from a far larger clone. The V gene is TRDV2, the J gene TRDJ1; 9 nucleotides line up with TRDD3. In germline, CDR1 is GEAIGNYY, CDR2 EKD. This CDR3 contains 14 residues. CDR3 sequence: CACDELGDSDRLIF. For the CDR3, the DNA is TGTGCCTGTGACGAGCTGGGGGATTCCGATAGACTCATCTTT.

Relative to its sample, this clone is medium-sized (0.01 to 0.1%). This chain's CDR3 is CAARRPSLIPSGFTDKLIF. In DNA, the CDR3 is TGTGCAGCCAGAAGGCCTTCCTTAATCCCGAGCGGGTTTACCGATAAACTCATCTTT. The V and J genes are TRAV29/DV5 and TRDJ1, with 7 bases that match TRDD2. This CDR3 has 19 amino acids. Germline loops: CDR1 NSMFDY, CDR2 ISSIKDK. After removal of 5 bases from V and 2 bases from J, the junction contained 24 bases not matched to a gene.

The sample holds a few counts of this clone. Given a much more abundant clone one base away, this may be a read error. The chain carries TRDV2 and TRDJ1, with 7 positions matching TRDD3. Germline trimming cut 3 bases from V and 5 bases from J; bases unmatched to any gene: 20. There are 18 residues in the CDR3. Germline CDR1 is GEAIGNYY and CDR2 is EKD. As DNA, the CDR3 is TGTGCCTGTGACCCCCTAGCGGTGGGGGACCCGAGCCCTGATAAACTCATCTTT. Encoded protein: CACDPLAVGDPSPDKLIF.

This clone was found a few times. A read error may be the cause here, since a much bigger clone is one base away. This specimen includes other DNA sequences encoding the same CDR3. The chain recombines TRAV29/DV5 with TRDJ1; maybe TRDD3 (6 bases). The germline CDR1 and CDR2 sequences are NSMFDY and ISSIKDK. This CDR3 has 20 residues. The CDR3 coding sequence is TGTGCGGCAAGCGTGGCCCCCCTCCACCGGGGGACCCTGTACACCGATAAACTCATCTTT. It codes for CAASVAPLHRGTLYTDKLIF. Variable domain in full (rest from reference TRAV29/DV5 and TRDJ1): DQQVKQNSPSLSVQEGRISILNCDYTNSMFDYFLWYKKYPAEGPTFLISISSIKDKNEDGRFTVFLNKSAKHLSLHIVPSQPGDSAVYFCAASVAPLHRGTLYTDKLIFGKGTRVTVEP.

With respect to this clone: The junction and the germline gene differ at one end; a read error may be behind it. The chain's CDR3 is CASFSHSPLGDPDKFIF. The CDR3 DNA reads TGTGCCTCCTTCTCTCATTCTCCCTTGGGGGACCCCGATAAATTCATCTTT. This chain connects TRDV3 to TRDJ1; 7 bases are shared with TRDD3. This CDR3 spans 17 amino acids. Germline V CDR1 and CDR2: TVYSNPD, GDNSRS (reference sequence).

On this clone itself: A read error may be the cause here, since a much bigger clone is one base away. The chain carries TRDV2 and TRDJ1, with D perhaps matching TRDD3 (6 bases). This CDR3 comprises 18 residues. Between the trimmed V and J ends, which lost 3 bases and 0 bases, there was a span of 22 bases. Germline V gene lookup returns CDR1 GEAIGNYY and CDR2 EKD. The CDR3 sequence is CACDAVTGDPTYTDKLIF. CDR3 sequence (DNA): TGTGCCTGTGACGCAGTCACGGGGGACCCCACGTACACCGATAAACTCATCTTT.

This clone is medium-sized in the sample. The rearrangement uses TRDV2 and TRDJ1; unclear D gene. The CDR3 contains 16 residues. V was clipped by 0 bases and J by 0 bases, with 13 bases between them. From germline, CDR1 is GEAIGNYY and CDR2 EKD. The chain's CDR3 is CACDTVGRENTDKLIF. In DNA form, the CDR3 reads TGTGCCTGTGACACCGTCGGGCGGGAGAACACCGATAAACTCATCTTT.